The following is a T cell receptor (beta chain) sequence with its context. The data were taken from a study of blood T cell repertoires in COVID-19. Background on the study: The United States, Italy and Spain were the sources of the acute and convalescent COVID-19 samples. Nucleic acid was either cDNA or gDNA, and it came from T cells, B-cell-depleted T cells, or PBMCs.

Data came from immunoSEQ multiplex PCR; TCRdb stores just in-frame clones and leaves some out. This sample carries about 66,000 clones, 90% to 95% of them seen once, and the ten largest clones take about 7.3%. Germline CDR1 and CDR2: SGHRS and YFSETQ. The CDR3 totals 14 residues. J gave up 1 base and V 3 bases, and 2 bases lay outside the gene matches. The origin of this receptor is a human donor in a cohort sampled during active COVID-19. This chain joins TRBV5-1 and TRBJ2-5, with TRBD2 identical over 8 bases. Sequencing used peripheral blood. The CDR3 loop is CASSSGLGQETQYF. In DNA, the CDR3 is TGCGCCAGCAGCTCGGGACTAGGCCAAGAGACCCAGTACTTC.